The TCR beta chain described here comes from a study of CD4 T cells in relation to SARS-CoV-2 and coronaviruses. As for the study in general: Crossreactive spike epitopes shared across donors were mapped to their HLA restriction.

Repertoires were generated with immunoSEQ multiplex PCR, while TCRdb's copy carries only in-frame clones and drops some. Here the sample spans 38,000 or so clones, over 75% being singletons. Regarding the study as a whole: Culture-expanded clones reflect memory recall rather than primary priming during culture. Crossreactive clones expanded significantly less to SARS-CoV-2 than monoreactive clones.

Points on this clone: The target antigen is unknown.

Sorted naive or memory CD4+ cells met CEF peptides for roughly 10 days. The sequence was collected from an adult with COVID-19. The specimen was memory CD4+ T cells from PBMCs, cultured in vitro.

In nucleotides, the CDR3 is TGTGCCAGCAGTGAAGGGACAGGGCTAACTGAAGCTTTCTTT. Protein sequence: CASSEGTGLTEAFF. The V and J genes are TRBV25-1 and TRBJ1-1; 9 positions match TRBD1. CDR1 and CDR2 from the germline V gene are MGHDK and SYGVNS. CDR3 length: 14 residues. After removal of 2 bases from V and 5 bases from J, the junction contained 3 bases not matched to a gene.